This T cell receptor (beta chain) emerged from a study of graft-versus-host responses after intestinal transplantation. Produced via immunoSEQ multiplex PCR; TCRdb's table is partial and in-frame only. The table has about 19,000 clones, about 89% seen once. Study results and limitations: Circulating GvH clones peaking coincided with falling HvG clones soon after transplant. In recipient marrow, GvH clones were found, and some appeared first in ileum or blood.

Post-transplant marrow was drawn from the posterior iliac crest or another site. To note about this clone: Its matching antigen is unknown.

Sequencing used bone marrow, obtained about 130 days after transplant. The TCR sequence derives from a human patient who received an intestinal transplant, so some T cells may come from the graft donor.

The CDR3 region is CASSPPGLAGGNEQFF. The CDR3, as DNA: TGTGCCAGCAGCCCCCCGGGACTAGCGGGAGGGAATGAGCAGTTCTTC. The chain is built from TRBV5-4 and TRBJ2-1; 16 bases match TRBD2. Trimming at V came to 4 bases and at J to 7 bases, leaving 5 bases not matched to a gene. Germline loops: CDR1 SGHNT, CDR2 YYREEE (reference sequence). The CDR3 contains 16 residues. Together with reference TRBV5-4 and TRBJ2-1, the CDR3 gives the full variable domain: ETGVTQSPTHLIKTRGQQVTLRCSSQSGHNTVSWYQQALGQGPQFIFQYYREEENGRGNFPPRFSGLQFPNYSSELNVNALELDDSALYLCASSPPGLAGGNEQFFGPGTRLTVL.